In this sample, the clone carrying this T cell receptor (beta chain) turned up a few times. Germline CDR1 SNHLY, CDR2 FYNNEI. V was shortened by 7 bases and J by 0 bases, with 12 bases between the two germline ends. The CDR3 is 14 amino acids. This specimen belongs to a study of blood T cells in healthy people across ages. Primed by a sample-barcoded 5' primer and a J-beta primer mix, a second PCR proceeded for roughly 6 to 12 cycles. From the 5' RACE reads, TCRdb called clonotypes with MiXCR, one entry per CDR3 protein. The top ten clones hold under 3% of a sample with approximately 780,000 distinct CDR3 sequences, roughly 26% of them seen once. These data were also filed under a second study, of T cells of mothers and their children. This second study says: Second-PCR amplification with M1S added sample barcodes and 2-4 random nucleotides. Inherited differences only slightly affect thymic shaping of TCR recombination output.

The chain employs TRBV2 and TRBJ1-2; no definite D call. Sequencing input: blood. This clonotype originated in a boy aged 5-17 years in good health. The DNA of the CDR3 is TGTGCCAGCAACGCAGGCGGTACTAACTATGGCTACACCTTC. Translated: CASNAGGTNYGYTF. The variable domain in full, with the rest retrieved from reference TRBV2 and TRBJ1-2, is EPEVTQTPSHQVTQMGQEVILRCVPISNHLYFYWYRQILGQKVEFLVSFYNNEISEKSEIFDDQFSVERPDGSNFTLKIRSTKLEDSAMYFCASNAGGTNYGYTFGSGTRLTVV.